This T cell receptor beta chain was sequenced during a study of shared clonotypes between healthy human individuals. Overall study context: There were three CD4 naive, three CD4 memory, two CD8 naive and one CD8 memory plates per donor. General study points: For naive CD4 cells, around 5.1% of clonotypes were shared across a few donors.

On this clone itself: Antigen: not known.

Germline V gene data show CDR1 as SGHRS and CDR2 as YFSETQ. The CDR3 loop spans 14 amino acids. Trimming removed 3 bases at V and 4 bases at J, with 11 bases between. Researchers divided each subset's genomic DNA evenly across several immunoSEQ plates. Sequenced by immunoSEQ multiplex PCR; TCRdb stores in-frame clones only, minus some. The repertoire has over 1.4 million clones, 95% to 97% of them found once; the top ten carry approximately 1.2%. The rearrangement uses TRBV5-1 and TRBJ2-1; D not resolved. The clonotype comes from a man aged 30-40 years in good health. Sequencing was done on a sample of naive CD4+ T cells sorted from blood. Subset specified: CD45RA+ positively selected. Here the CDR3 reads CASSYPTTYNEQFF. The CDR3 DNA sequence: TGCGCCAGCAGCTACCCTACTACTTACAATGAGCAGTTCTTC.